This T cell receptor beta chain was sequenced for a study of blood T cells in healthy people across ages. The germline CDR1 and CDR2 sequences are SGHTA and FQGNSA. This CDR3 has 13 amino acids. The V and J ends lost 0 bases and 8 bases respectively, with 8 bases between them. Then a second PCR, running roughly 7 to 11 cycles, was carried out with a sample-barcoded 5' primer and a J-beta primer mix. Each of the cDNA molecules was tagged by a template-switch adaptor with 12 random nucleotides. MiXCR was run by TCRdb on the 5' RACE reads, yielding one entry per CDR3 protein. The sample has 1.4 million or so distinct CDR3 sequences, approximately 43% seen once.

V gene TRBV7-2 combines with J gene TRBJ2-1; D remains ambiguous. The sequence derives from a woman between 18 and 29 years old in good health. Specimen: blood. DNA of the CDR3: TGTGCCAGCAGCTTAGCCAGGCTCGATGAGCAGTTCTTC. This encodes CASSLARLDEQFF.